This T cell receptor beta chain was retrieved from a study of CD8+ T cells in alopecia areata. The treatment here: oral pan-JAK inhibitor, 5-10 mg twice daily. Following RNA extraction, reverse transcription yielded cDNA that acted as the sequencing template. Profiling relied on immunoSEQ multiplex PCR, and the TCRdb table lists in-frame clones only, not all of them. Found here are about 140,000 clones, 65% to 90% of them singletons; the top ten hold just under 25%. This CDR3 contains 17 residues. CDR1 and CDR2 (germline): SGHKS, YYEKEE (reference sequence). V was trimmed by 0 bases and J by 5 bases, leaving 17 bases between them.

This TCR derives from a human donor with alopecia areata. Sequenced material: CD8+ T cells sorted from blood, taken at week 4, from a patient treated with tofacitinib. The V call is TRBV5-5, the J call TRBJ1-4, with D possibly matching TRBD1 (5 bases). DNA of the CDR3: TGTGCCAGCAGCTTGGATAGTCTGGGGCAGGGAAATGAAAAACTGTTTTTT. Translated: CASSLDSLGQGNEKLFF. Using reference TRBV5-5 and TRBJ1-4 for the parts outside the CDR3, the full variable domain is DAGVTQSPTHLIKTRGQQVTLRCSPISGHKSVSWYQQVLGQGPQFIFQYYEKEERGRGNFPDRFSARQFPNYSSELNVNALLLGDSALYLCASSLDSLGQGNEKLFFGSGTQLSVL.